This T cell receptor beta chain is from a study of cytomegalovirus exposure and HLA in healthy donors (dated 2017 in TCRdb). For the study in its entirety: An earlier analysis of several hundred of the donors reported about 250 Gb of sequence data and 117 million unique TCR beta sequences from 150 million to 200 million T cells. Rather than drawing on any new phenotypic data, the later analysis identified candidate immune exposures from TCR beta sequences and the way those sequences occurred across donors. HLA typing covered class I and class II loci at four-digit resolution. All discovery cohort repertoires had been generated on a single sequencing platform. A later analysis re-analyzed previously published TCR beta repertoires from roughly 600 donors and added high-resolution HLA genotyping to study TCR occurrence patterns. To predict cytomegalovirus infection status, the study brought together high-throughput TCR immunosequencing, statistical association of individual TCRs with disease status, and machine learning. An earlier analysis of around 580 of the donors used high-throughput TCR beta sequencing to judge whether each TCR beta V gene segment behaved as functional or pseudogenic. The study aimed to test whether cataloging public T cell receptors could reveal signatures of past pathogen exposure. A later genetic analysis took genome-wide SNP genotypes for about three fifths of the 666 donors and used that subset as a discovery cohort. Roughly five DR-DQ haplotypes were handled as single units for association and clustering, since linkage in the cohort was strong. Among 300 to 450 genotyped donors of the cohort, an average of around 240,000 unique TCR beta nucleotide sequences were sequenced per donor, about a sixth of them non-productive. About 310 gigabases of sequencing data and 78 million or so unique TCR sequences were included in an early release covering around 650 HLA-typed donors. Among the roughly 400 genotyped donors, approximately 82% belonged to the genetic ancestry cluster associated with self-reported Caucasian donors. Donor age, sex, ethnicity and CMV serostatus were compiled alongside the repertoire data. The study used immunosequencing to profile the T cell repertoires of hundreds of subjects and linked those repertoires to cytomegalovirus serostatus. Besides the first cohort of roughly 640 subjects, a separate validation cohort made up of 120 different subjects was used. Typing coverage differed by locus: A, B, C, DRB1 and DQB1 were typed in about 629-640 donors, DQA1 in about 550, DPA1 in approximately 600, and DPB1 in roughly 470.

Receptors were amplified or captured by the immunoSEQ multiplex PCR assay. The multiplex PCR relied on a mix of 60 forward primers for TCR Vbeta segments and 13 reverse primers for TCR Jbeta segments. A multiplex PCR assay on genomic DNA amplified the CDR3 region of rearranged TCR beta genes. The amplified TCR beta libraries were sequenced on the Illumina HiSeq System as 87-base-pair reads. On the study's bioinformatics: A later analysis tallied roughly 78 million unique TCR beta chains across the 666 repertoires, and about 10 million of those chains were shared by two or more donors. A nearest-neighbor algorithm error-corrected the raw reads and collapsed the reads into unique sequences, merging closely related sequences to remove PCR and sequencing errors. V, D and J gene segments were assigned by aligning CDR3 sequences to IMGT reference sequences. Each retained sequence needed at least a six-nucleotide match to both a V gene segment and a J gene segment. A rearrangement was called productive if the CDR3 had no stop codons and remained in frame with V and J, and every other rearrangement was called non-productive. Following IMGT convention, CDR3 was defined as the stretch from the second conserved V-encoded cysteine to the conserved J-encoded phenylalanine. Sequences without an unambiguous match to a single V gene segment were excluded from the earlier analysis of 450 to 650 of the donors. In an earlier analysis of several hundred of the donors, V segments were called functional above 56.7% productive rearrangements and were called segregating when the between-donor standard deviation exceeded 5%. To diagnose cytomegalovirus status from the catalog of TCR beta chain sequences, a statistical classification framework was built. In a later analysis, TCR nucleotide sequences were compared against IMGT/GENE-DB human TR gene sequences so that V and J genes could be assigned. In a later analysis, CDR3 sequences and most-parsimonious VDJ recombination scenarios were assigned using the TCRdist pipeline. In a later analysis, every TCR beta chain was defined by the combination of its CDR3 amino acid sequence and its V-gene family, and reads without a unique V-gene family were dropped. To address suspected cross-contamination and a sequencing artifact, a later analysis removed 592 highly shared, low-generation-probability nucleotide sequences. A later analysis calculated a clonal expansion index for each public chain from normalized within-repertoire ranks of inferred template counts. In a later analysis, generation probabilities were computed with a VDJ recombination model fitted to out-of-frame rearrangements, and the resulting probabilities were checked against IGoR. In a later analysis, hypergeometric tests were used to score TCR-TCR, TCR-HLA and TCR-CMV co-occurrence, with a repertoire-size bias correction applied to TCR pairs. False discovery rates were estimated in a later analysis by permuting HLA or CMV assignments 20 times. In a later analysis, co-occurring TCRs were grouped with DBSCAN, and TCRdist sequence similarity was added when clustering was performed within HLA-allele-positive subsets. Repertoires with fewer than 30,000 or more than 120,000 public chains, plus five repertoires with anomalous nucleotide sharing, were excluded from co-occurrence clustering. Drawn from immuneACCESS, this table holds only the in-frame rearrangements with V and J called that TCRdb kept. Clones are partly lost; checked studies trace under half to an unresolved V gene and leave the rest unexplained. The DNA gave D and trimming, while V, J and clone size come from that table. The sample includes about 200,000 clones, with around 80% observed a single time. The top ten hold about 0.2% of the sample.

The cohort was made up of hundreds of healthy bone marrow donors. Cohort members were all nominally healthy when sampled, although unrecorded immune exposures were likely present. The donor tested CMV seronegative, placing the donor among the 352 seronegative members of the cohort. Every donor gave a peripheral blood sample, and the peripheral blood mononuclear cells from that sample were used for TCR beta sequencing. Genomic DNA extraction from the blood cell samples was performed with the Qiagen DNeasy Blood Extraction Kit. The CDR3 goes from the cysteine to the phenylalanine over 13 residues. CDR3 DNA is the only sequence kept; it has 39 bases, read in frame from the first base. Relative to germline, V is 0 bases shorter and J is 5 bases shorter, with 8 bases between their ends. The germline V gene (reference sequence) gives CDR1 as MNHEY and CDR2 as SMNVEV. On the study overall, not on this receptor specifically: Roughly uniform sequencing depth across donors was assumed in presence/absence analyses, although this assumption may not hold. In a later genetic analysis, fewer N-insertions in productive TCRs were reported among donors in an Asian-associated ancestry cluster than the roughly 700-donor mean. Most CMV-associated TCR beta chains appeared to be HLA-restricted in a later analysis, and the HLA associations seemed to be driven largely by CMV exposure. Linkage disequilibrium might explain the correlated functional status among segregating V segments, but an unknown experimental factor could not be ruled out. Compared with equally common non-associated chains, HLA-associated TCR beta chains in a later analysis were more clonally expanded and had lower generation probabilities. V-gene and J-gene trimming of TCR beta chains was associated with a missense DCLRE1C variant in a later genetic analysis, and the association was replicated in an independent cohort. A cluster of highly shared sequence variants was judged likely to be a technical artifact of the sequencing pipeline. Approximately 16 rarely observed V segments, including chromosome 9 orphons, were excluded from the earlier analysis of several hundred of the donors because counts were too low. Some IMGT-functional V segments, including TRBV6-2 and TRBV6-3, could not be distinguished by the 87-base-pair reads and were therefore excluded. In an earlier analysis of more than 500 of the donors, most TCR beta V segments appeared in productive rearrangements about 90% or about 30% of the time, broadly matching IMGT annotations. CMV serostatus was the only immune exposure information available for the cohort. Three of the identified cytomegalovirus-associated TCR beta chains were confirmed in vitro to be specific for cytomegalovirus antigens. In this cohort, only TCR beta chains were sequenced, and detectable features were limited by the absence of alpha or paired-chain data. A later analysis associated about 18,000 TCR beta sequences with specific HLA alleles at a false discovery rate of 0.05. The authors suggested that the approach could potentially be generalized to other disease states and immunological phenotypes. Because some donors lacked HLA typing at each locus, the association tests relied only on the typed subset. Several of the top co-occurrence clusters appeared to be linked to parvovirus B19, influenza, CMV and Epstein-Barr virus, according to a later analysis. When HLA alleles, especially DR and DQ, strongly co-occurred, TCR associations were difficult to assign to individual alleles. A total of 150 or so TCR beta chains were listed by the study as associated with cytomegalovirus. Cytomegalovirus status was reported to be diagnosed by the classifier with high specificity and sensitivity in both the original and validation cohorts. According to a later analysis, TCR association rates differed among HLA loci, with DRB1 alleles showing the most associated TCRs and HLA-C alleles showing the fewest. A further reported finding was that TCR beta sequences accurately predicted the HLA-A and HLA-B alleles for most subjects in the first cohort. Most TCR sequences were observed very rarely across donors, whereas some public TCRs were present in many individuals.

With respect to this clone: Its antigen specificity is not known. No qualities accompany the bases; no much larger clone lies one base away.

The receptor was derived from a girl aged 2 to 9 in good health and CMV-seronegative. Sequencing used PBMCs. This chain is built from TRBV27 and TRBJ2-7; a confident D gene designation cannot be given. In nucleotides, the sequence is TGTGCCAGCAGTTTATCTGCGATGCACGAGCAGTACTTC. This yields the protein CASSLSAMHEQYF.